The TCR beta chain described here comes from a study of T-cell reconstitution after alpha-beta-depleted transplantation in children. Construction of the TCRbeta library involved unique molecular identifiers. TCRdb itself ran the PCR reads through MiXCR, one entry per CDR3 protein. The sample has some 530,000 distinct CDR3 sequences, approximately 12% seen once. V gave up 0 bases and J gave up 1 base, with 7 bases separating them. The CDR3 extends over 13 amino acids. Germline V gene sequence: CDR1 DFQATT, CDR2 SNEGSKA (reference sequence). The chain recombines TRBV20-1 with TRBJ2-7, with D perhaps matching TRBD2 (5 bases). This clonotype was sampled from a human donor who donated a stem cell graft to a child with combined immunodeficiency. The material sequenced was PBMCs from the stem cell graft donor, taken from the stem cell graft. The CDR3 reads CSARDEGSYEQYF. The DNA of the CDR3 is TGCAGTGCTAGAGATGAGGGTTCCTACGAGCAGTACTTC.